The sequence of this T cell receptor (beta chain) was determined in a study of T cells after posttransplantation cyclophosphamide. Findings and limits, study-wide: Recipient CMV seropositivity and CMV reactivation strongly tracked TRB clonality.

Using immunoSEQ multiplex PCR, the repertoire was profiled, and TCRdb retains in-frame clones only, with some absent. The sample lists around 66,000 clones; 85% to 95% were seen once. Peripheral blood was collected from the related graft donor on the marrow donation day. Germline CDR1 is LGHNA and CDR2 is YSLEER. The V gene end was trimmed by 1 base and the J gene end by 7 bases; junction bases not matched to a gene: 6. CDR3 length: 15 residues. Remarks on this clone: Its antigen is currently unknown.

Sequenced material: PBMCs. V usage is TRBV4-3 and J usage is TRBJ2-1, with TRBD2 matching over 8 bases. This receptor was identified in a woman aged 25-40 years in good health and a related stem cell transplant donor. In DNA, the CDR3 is TGCGCCAGCAGCCAAGTCGTAGCGGGGAAGAATGAGCAGTTCTTC. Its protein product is CASSQVVAGKNEQFF.